Included here is one T cell receptor beta chain sequence, with context. Its matching antigen is unknown. Repertoires were generated with immunoSEQ multiplex PCR, while TCRdb's copy carries only in-frame clones and drops some. This table holds some 260,000 clones, 90% found once. The CDR3 consists of 13 residues. Trimming cost V 1 base and J 2 bases, with 3 bases left between them. Germline V gene sequence: CDR1 MGHRA, CDR2 YSYEKL. This sample was taken from a study of cytomegalovirus exposure and HLA in healthy donors. Study at large: It was reported in a later analysis that the same platform had been used for the 120 validation repertoires as for the approximately 700 first-cohort repertoires. Study-wide points: Cytomegalovirus status, reportedly, was diagnosed with high specificity and sensitivity by the classifier.

The chain is built from TRBV4-1 and TRBJ1-5; D gene ambiguous. Specimen: PBMCs. This TCR was sampled from a woman aged 25 to 39 in good health and CMV-seronegative. CDR3 sequence: CASSQGRNQPQHF. For the CDR3, the DNA is TGCGCCAGCAGCCAAGGGCGCAATCAGCCCCAGCATTTT.